A few counts support the clone carrying this T cell receptor (beta chain). What it binds is unknown. This sample is drawn from a study of T-cell memory formation after mild COVID-19. Whole-study findings and limits: Contracting CD8+ clones were enriched in EMRA, CD4+ mainly in CM and EM.

Trimming took 3 bases from V and 2 from J, leaving 23 bases between them. This CDR3 is 18 amino acids long. TCRdb passed the 5' RACE reads through MiXCR, listing each CDR3 protein once. The sample lists roughly 240,000 distinct CDR3 sequences, approximately 15% occurring once. The receptor was derived from an adult woman who had mild COVID-19 (a few samples of this study predate the infection). Cell type and time point are not known. This chain uses TRBV12-3 or TRBV12-4 with TRBJ2-7; the D gene is possibly TRBD2 (6 bases). The sample was PBMCs or a T cell subset sorted from them (not recorded which). DNA of the CDR3: TGTGCCAGCAGTTTTATGGGGGGTAAATGGGAGAACCCCTACGAGCAGTACTTC. Amino acids: CASSFMGGKWENPYEQYF.